This T cell receptor beta chain was documented in a study of response to subunit inactivated influenza vaccine. This clonotype appeared many times. Its antigen remains unknown. Study-level findings and limits: It was the authors' suggestion that each seasonal influenza vaccination recruits few new T cells.

TCRdb independently ran MiXCR on the RT-PCR reads; one entry per CDR3 protein. Of about 650,000 distinct CDR3 sequences in the sample, 12% to 15% were seen once. The origin of this receptor is a man over 45 who received an inactivated influenza vaccine. Sample: PBMCs from blood, taken roughly 15 days before vaccination.

The DNA of the CDR3 is TGCGCCAGCCGTACGATACAGGGAGAAGATGGCTACACCTTC. This encodes CASRTIQGEDGYTF. The V and J genes are TRBV5-1 and TRBJ1-2, with a possible D match to TRBD1 (6 bases). Deletions cut 7 bases from V and 6 bases from J, with 19 bases between. The CDR3 totals 14 residues. Germline V gives CDR1 SGHRS, CDR2 YFSETQ.